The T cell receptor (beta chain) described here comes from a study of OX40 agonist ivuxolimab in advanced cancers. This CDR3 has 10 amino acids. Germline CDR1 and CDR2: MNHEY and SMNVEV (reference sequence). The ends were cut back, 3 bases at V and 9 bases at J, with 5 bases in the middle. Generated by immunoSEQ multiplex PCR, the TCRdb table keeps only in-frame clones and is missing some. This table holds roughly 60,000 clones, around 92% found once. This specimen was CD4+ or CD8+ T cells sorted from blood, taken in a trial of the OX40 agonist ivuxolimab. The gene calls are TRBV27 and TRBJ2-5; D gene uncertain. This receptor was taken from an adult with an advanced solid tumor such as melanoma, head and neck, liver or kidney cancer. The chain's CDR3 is CASSLAPQYF. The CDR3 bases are TGTGCCAGCAGTTTGGCCCCCCAGTACTTC.